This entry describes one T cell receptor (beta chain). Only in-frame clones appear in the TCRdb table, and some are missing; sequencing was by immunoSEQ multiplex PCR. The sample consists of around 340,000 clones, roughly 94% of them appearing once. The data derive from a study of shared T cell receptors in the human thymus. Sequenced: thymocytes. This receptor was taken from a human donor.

The CDR3 loop reads CASSLYRMLAKNIQYF. CDR3 bases: TGTGCCAGCAGCTTATATCGAATGCTAGCCAAAAACATTCAGTACTTC. V gene TRBV7-2 combines with J gene TRBJ2-4; no reliable D call. Germline V lookup: CDR1 SGHTA, CDR2 FQGNSA. V was shortened by 2 bases and J by 0 bases, with 11 bases between the two germline ends. There are 16 residues in the CDR3. The whole variable domain, remainder taken from reference TRBV7-2 and TRBJ2-4, is GAGVSQSPSNKVTEKGKDVELRCDPISGHTALYWYRQSLGQGLEFLIYFQGNSAPDKSGLPSDRFSAERTGGSVSTLTIQRTQQEDSAVYLCASSLYRMLAKNIQYFGAGTRLSVL.